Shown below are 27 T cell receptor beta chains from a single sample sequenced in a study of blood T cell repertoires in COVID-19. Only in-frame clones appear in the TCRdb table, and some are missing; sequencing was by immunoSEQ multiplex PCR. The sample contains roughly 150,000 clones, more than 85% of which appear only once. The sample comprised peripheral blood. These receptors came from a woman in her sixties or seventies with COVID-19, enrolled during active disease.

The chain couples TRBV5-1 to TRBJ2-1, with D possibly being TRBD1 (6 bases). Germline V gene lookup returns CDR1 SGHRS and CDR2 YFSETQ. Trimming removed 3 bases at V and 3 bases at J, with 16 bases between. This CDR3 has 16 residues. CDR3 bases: TGCGCCAGCAGCTCTACAAGGGGGAACCACTACAATGAGCAGTTCTTC. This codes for CASSSTRGNHYNEQFF.

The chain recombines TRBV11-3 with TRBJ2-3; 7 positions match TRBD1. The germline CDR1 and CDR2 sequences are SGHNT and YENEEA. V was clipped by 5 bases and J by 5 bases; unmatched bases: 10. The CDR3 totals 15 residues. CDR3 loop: CASSQGQVSEDTQYF. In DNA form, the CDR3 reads TGTGCCAGCAGCCAAGGACAGGTCTCTGAAGATACGCAGTATTTT.

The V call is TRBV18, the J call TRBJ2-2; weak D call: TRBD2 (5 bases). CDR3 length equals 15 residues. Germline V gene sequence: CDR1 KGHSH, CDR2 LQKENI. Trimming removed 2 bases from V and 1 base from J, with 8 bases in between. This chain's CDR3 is CASSPGLGNTGELFF. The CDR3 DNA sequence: TGTGCCAGCTCACCAGGACTCGGGAACACCGGGGAGCTGTTTTTT.

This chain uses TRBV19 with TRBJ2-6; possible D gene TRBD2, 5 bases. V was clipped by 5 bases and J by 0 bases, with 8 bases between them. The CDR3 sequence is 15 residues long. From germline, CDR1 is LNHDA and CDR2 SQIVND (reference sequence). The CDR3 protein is CASSSDFSGANVLTF. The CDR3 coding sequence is TGTGCCAGTAGTTCGGACTTCTCTGGGGCCAACGTCCTGACTTTC. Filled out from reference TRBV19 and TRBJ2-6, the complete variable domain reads DGGITQSPKYLFRKEGQNVTLSCEQNLNHDAMYWYRQDPGQGLRLIYYSQIVNDFQKGDIAEGYSVSREKKESFPLTVTSAQKNPTAFYLCASSSDFSGANVLTFGAGSRLTVL.

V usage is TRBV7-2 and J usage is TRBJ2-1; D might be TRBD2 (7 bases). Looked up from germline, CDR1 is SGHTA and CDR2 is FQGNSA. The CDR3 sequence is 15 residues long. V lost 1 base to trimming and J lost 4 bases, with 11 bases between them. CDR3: CASSLGGGEYNEQFF. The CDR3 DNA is TGTGCCAGCAGCTTAGGAGGGGGGGAATACAATGAGCAGTTCTTC.

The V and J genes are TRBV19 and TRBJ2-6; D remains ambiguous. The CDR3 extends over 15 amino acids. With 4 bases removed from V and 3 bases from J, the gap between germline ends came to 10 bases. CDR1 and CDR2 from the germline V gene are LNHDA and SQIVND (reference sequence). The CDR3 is CASSTILVGANVLTF. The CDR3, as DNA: TGTGCCAGTAGTACTATTTTGGTTGGGGCCAACGTCCTGACTTTC.

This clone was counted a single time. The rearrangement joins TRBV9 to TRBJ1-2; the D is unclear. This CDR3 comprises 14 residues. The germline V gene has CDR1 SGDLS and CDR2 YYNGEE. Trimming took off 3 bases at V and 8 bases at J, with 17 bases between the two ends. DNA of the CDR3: TGTGCCAGCAGCGAAACAACGGCAGGTGGCGGCTACACCTTC. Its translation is CASSETTAGGGYTF.

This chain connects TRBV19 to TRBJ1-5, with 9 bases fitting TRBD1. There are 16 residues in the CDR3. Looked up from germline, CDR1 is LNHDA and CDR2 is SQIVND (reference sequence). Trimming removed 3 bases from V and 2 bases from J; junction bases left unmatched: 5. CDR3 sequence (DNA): TGTGCCAGTAGTATGCGGCGGACAGGGGGCAATCAGCCCCAGCATTTT. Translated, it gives CASSMRRTGGNQPQHF.

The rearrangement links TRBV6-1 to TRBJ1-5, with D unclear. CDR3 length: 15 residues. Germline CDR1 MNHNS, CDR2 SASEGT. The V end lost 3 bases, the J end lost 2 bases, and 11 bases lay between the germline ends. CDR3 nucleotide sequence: TGTGCCAGCAGTGATTATGGCAGGCGCAATCAGCCCCAGCATTTT. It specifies CASSDYGRRNQPQHF.

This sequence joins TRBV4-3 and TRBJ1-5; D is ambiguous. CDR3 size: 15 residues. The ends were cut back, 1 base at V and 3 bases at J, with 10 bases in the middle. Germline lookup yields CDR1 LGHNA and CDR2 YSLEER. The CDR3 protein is CASSQGVQINQPQHF. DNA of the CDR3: TGCGCCAGCAGCCAAGGGGTACAGATCAATCAGCCCCAGCATTTT.

CDR3 coding DNA: TGTGCCAGCAGTTACTTGGGACAGGGGAACACTGAAGCTTTCTTT. It encodes CASSYLGQGNTEAFF. The chain is built from TRBV6-2 or TRBV6-3 and TRBJ1-1, with 9 bases aligning to TRBD1. Germline V gives CDR1 MNHEY, CDR2 SVGEGT. This CDR3 has 15 residues. The V gene end was trimmed by 1 base and the J gene end by 1 base; junction bases not matched to a gene: 1.

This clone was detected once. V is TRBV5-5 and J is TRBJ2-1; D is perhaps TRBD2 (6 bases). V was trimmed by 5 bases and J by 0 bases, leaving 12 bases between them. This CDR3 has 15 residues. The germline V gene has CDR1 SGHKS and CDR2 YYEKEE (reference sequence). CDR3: CASSRDGSSYNEQFF. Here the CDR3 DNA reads TGTGCCAGCAGTCGTGACGGGAGCTCCTACAATGAGCAGTTCTTC.

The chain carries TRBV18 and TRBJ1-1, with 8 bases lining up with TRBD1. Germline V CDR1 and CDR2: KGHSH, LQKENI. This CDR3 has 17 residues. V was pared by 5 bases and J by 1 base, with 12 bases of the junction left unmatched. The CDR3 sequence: CASSTTPQGGRNTEAFF. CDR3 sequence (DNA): TGTGCCAGCTCAACCACGCCACAGGGGGGGAGGAACACTGAAGCTTTCTTT. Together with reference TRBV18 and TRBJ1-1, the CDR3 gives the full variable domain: NAGVMQNPRHLVRRRGQEARLRCSPMKGHSHVYWYRQLPEEGLKFMVYLQKENIIDESGMPKERFSAEFPKEGPSILRIQQVVRGDSAAYFCASSTTPQGGRNTEAFFGQGTRLTVV.

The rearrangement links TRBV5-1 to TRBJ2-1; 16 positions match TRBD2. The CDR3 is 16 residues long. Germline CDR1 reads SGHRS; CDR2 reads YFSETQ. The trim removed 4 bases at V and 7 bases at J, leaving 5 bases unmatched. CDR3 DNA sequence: TGCGCCAGCAGCCCCGGGACTAGCGGGGGGGGAAATGAGCAGTTCTTC. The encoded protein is CASSPGTSGGGNEQFF.

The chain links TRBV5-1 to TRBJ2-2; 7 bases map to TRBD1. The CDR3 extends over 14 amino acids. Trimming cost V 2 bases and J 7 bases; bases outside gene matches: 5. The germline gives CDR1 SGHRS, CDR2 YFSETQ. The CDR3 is CASSFGDSGGELFF. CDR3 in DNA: TGCGCCAGCAGCTTCGGGGACAGTGGCGGGGAGCTGTTTTTT.

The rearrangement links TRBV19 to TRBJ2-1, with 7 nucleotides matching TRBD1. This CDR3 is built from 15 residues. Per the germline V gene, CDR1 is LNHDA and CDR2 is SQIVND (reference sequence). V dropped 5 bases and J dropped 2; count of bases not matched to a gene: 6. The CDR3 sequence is CASSLTGNPYNEQFF. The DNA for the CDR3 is TGTGCCAGTAGTTTGACAGGGAATCCCTACAATGAGCAGTTCTTC.

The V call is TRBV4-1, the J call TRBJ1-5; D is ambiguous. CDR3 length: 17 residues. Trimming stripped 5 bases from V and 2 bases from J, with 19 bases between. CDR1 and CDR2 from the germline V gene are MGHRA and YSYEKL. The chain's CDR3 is CASSGALSPAGNQPQHF. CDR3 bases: TGCGCCAGCAGCGGCGCCTTGAGCCCCGCGGGCAATCAGCCCCAGCATTTT.

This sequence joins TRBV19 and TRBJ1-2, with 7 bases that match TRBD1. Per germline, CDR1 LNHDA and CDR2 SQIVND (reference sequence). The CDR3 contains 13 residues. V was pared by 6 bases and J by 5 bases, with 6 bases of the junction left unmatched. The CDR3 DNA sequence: TGTGCCAGTAGCATCCCGACAGGGTATGGCTACACCTTC. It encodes CASSIPTGYGYTF.

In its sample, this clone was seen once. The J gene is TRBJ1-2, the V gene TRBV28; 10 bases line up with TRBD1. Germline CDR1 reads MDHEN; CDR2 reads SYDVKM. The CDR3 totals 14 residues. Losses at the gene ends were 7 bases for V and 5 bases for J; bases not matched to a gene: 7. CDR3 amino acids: CASKGGQGWYGYTF. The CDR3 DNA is TGTGCCAGCAAAGGGGGACAGGGGTGGTATGGCTACACCTTC.

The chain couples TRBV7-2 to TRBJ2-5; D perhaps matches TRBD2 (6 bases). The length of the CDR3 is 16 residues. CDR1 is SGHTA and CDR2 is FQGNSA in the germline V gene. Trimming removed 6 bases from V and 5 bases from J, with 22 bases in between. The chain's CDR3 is CASSRRGGGTWETQYF. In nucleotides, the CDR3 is TGTGCCAGCAGTCGCCGGGGTGGGGGGACTTGGGAGACCCAGTACTTC.

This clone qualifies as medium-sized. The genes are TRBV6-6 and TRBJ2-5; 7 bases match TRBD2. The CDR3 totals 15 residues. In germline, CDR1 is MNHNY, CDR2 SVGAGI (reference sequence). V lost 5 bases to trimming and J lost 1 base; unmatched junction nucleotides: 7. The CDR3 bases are TGTGCCAGCAGTAACCGAGCGGGGCTCCAAGAGACCCAGTACTTC. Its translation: CASSNRAGLQETQYF.

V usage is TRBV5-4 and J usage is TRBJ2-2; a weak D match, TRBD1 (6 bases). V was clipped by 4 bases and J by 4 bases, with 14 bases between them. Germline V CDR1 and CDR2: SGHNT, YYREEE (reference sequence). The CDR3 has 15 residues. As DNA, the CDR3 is TGTGCCAGCAGCGAGGACAGTCGGACCACCGGGGAGCTGTTTTTT. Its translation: CASSEDSRTTGELFF.

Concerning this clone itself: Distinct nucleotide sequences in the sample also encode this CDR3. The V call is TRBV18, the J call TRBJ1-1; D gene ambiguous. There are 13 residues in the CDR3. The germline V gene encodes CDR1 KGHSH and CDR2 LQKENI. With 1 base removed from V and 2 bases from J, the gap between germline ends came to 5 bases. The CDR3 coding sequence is TGTGCCAGCTCACCACTTGTAAACACTGAAGCTTTCTTT. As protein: CASSPLVNTEAFF.

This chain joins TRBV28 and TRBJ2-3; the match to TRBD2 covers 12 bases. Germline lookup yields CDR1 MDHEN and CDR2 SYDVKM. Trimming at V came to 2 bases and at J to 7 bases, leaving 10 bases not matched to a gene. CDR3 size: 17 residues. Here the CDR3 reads CASSLQKLAGGGNTQYF. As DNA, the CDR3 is TGTGCCAGCAGTTTACAAAAACTAGCGGGGGGAGGGAATACGCAGTATTTT. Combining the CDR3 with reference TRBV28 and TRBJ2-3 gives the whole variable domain DVKVTQSSRYLVKRTGEKVFLECVQDMDHENMFWYRQDPGLGLRLIYFSYDVKMKEKGDIPEGYSVSREKKERFSLILESASTNQTSMYLCASSLQKLAGGGNTQYFGPGTRLTVL.

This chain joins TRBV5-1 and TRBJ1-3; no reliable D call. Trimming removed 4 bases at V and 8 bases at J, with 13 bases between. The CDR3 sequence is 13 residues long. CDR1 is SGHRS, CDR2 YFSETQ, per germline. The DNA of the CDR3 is TGCGCCAGCAGCCCCGGACTACGAGACACCATATATTTT. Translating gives CASSPGLRDTIYF.

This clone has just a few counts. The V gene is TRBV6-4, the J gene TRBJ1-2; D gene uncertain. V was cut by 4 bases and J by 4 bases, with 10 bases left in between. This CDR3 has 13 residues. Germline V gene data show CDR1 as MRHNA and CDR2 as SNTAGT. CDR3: CASSAAEIYGYTF. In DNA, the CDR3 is TGTGCCAGCAGTGCGGCGGAGATCTATGGCTACACCTTC.

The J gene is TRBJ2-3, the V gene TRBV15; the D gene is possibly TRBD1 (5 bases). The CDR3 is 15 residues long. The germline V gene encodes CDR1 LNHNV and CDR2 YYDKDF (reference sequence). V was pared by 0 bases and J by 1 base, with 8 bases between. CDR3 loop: CATSRDRQRTDTQYF. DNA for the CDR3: TGTGCCACCAGCAGAGATAGACAGCGCACAGATACGCAGTATTTT.